The 32 T cell receptor beta chains reported below all come from one sample, sequenced in a study of identifying expanded T cells in peripheral blood. Libraries were prepared by immunoSEQ multiplex PCR; TCRdb keeps only in-frame clonotypes and omits some of them. Among tens of thousands of clones listed, approximately 89% were seen once. Sequencing was performed on blood. These receptors were obtained from a person between 18 and 69 years old in good health.

The chain uses TRBV7-9 and TRBJ1-3; perhaps TRBD1 as D (6 bases). The CDR3 is 15 amino acids. Trimming pared 2 bases from V and 4 bases from J, leaving 12 bases between. Per the germline V gene, CDR1 is SEHNR and CDR2 is FQNEAQ (reference sequence). The CDR3 here is CASSLLQGTGNTIYF. The CDR3 DNA reads TGTGCCAGCAGCTTATTACAGGGAACCGGAAACACCATATATTTT.

In its sample, this clone was seen once. The chain links TRBV12-5 to TRBJ1-2; D not resolved. The CDR3 is 15 amino acids. CDR1 and CDR2 from the germline V gene are LGHNT and FRNRAP. The germline V and J ends were trimmed by 0 bases and 4 bases, with 12 bases remaining between them. Here the CDR3 reads CASGLVPGNRYGYTF. For the CDR3, the DNA is TGTGCTAGTGGTTTGGTGCCCGGGAATCGCTATGGCTACACCTTC.

The CDR3 coding sequence is TGCGCCAGCAGCTTGGAGTCCCACTACGAGCAGTACTTC. Its protein product is CASSLESHYEQYF. The J gene is TRBJ2-7, the V gene TRBV5-1; no firm D call. The V end was cut by 0 bases, the J end by 3 bases, with 7 bases between. This CDR3 contains 13 residues. Germline V gene lookup returns CDR1 SGHRS and CDR2 YFSETQ.

This chain uses TRBV5-1 with TRBJ2-7; D is ambiguous. Trimming stripped 5 bases from V and 6 bases from J, with 9 bases between. The CDR3 covers 11 residues. The germline gives CDR1 SGHRS, CDR2 YFSETQ. CDR3: CASSLSGEQYF. The DNA for the CDR3 is TGCGCCAGCAGTTTATCTGGCGAGCAGTACTTC.

This clone has only one observation. V usage is TRBV5-6 and J usage is TRBJ2-1, with 7 bases that match TRBD1. CDR3 length equals 15 residues. The junction had 9 bases not matched to a gene; V was cut back by 3 bases and J by 6 bases. Germline assignment: CDR1 SGHDT and CDR2 YYEEEE. The CDR3 nucleotides are TGTGCCAGCAGCTCCCCCGGGACAGTCCCCAATGAGCAGTTCTTC. Translating gives CASSSPGTVPNEQFF.

In this sample, this clone turned up once. The V call is TRBV21-1, the J call TRBJ2-3. TRBV21-1 is termed a pseudogene. The CDR3 spans 15 residues. The CDR3 spells CASSKRVVTTDTQYF. As DNA, the CDR3 is TGTGCCAGCAGCAAAAGGGTAGTCACCACAGATACGCAGTATTTT.

This rearrangement joins TRBV5-1 to TRBJ2-5, with 15 nucleotides matching TRBD2. V dropped 5 bases and J dropped 4; count of bases not matched to a gene: 3. Germline CDR1 reads SGHRS; CDR2 reads YFSETQ. The CDR3 totals 15 residues. DNA for the CDR3: TGCGCCAGCAGTCGGACTAGCGGGAGGGGAGAGACCCAGTACTTC. It codes for CASSRTSGRGETQYF.

This chain links TRBV11-1 with TRBJ2-5; no clear D gene. CDR3 length: 14 residues. Looked up from germline, CDR1 is SGHAT and CDR2 is FQDESV (reference sequence). Trimming cost V 3 bases and J 5 bases, with 13 bases left between them. CDR3 in amino acids: CASSFPQYWETQYF. CDR3 DNA sequence: TGTGCCAGCAGCTTCCCTCAGTACTGGGAGACCCAGTACTTC.

The chain carries TRBV27 and TRBJ2-7, with TRBD1 identical over 8 bases. V lost 4 bases to trimming and J lost 2 bases; unmatched junction nucleotides: 7. Germline V CDR1 and CDR2: MNHEY, SMNVEV (reference sequence). The CDR3 runs to 15 residues. For the CDR3, the DNA is TGTGCCAGCAGTTCGAGGGGGACAGGCCCCTACGAGCAGTACTTC. Its translation: CASSSRGTGPYEQYF.

The J gene is TRBJ1-2, the V gene TRBV4-1, with D possibly being TRBD1 (5 bases). V shed 6 bases and J shed 7 bases, with 12 bases lying between them. This CDR3 has 12 residues. Germline loops: CDR1 MGHRA, CDR2 YSYEKL. CDR3 nucleotide sequence: TGCGCCAGCAGGGGGGGTGTCGGTGGCTACACCTTC. Translating it yields CASRGGVGGYTF.

This clone was seen once. The chain couples TRBV11-2 to TRBJ2-1; no reliable D call. The length of the CDR3 is 16 residues. CDR1 and CDR2 (germline): SGHAT, FQNNGV. Trimming shortened V by 0 bases and J by 2 bases, and 11 bases separated the two germline ends. CDR3 in DNA: TGTGCCAGCAGCTTAGAAGGTCTAGAGGCCTACAATGAGCAGTTCTTC. It is translated as CASSLEGLEAYNEQFF.

This rearrangement joins TRBV9 to TRBJ1-4; D call uncertain. This CDR3 region has 16 residues. The germline CDR1 and CDR2 sequences are SGDLS and YYNGEE. The germline V and J ends were trimmed by 0 bases and 0 bases, with 9 bases remaining between them. Here the CDR3 DNA reads TGTGCCAGCAGCGTAGGCGCAGGAACAACTAATGAAAAACTGTTTTTT. Amino acids: CASSVGAGTTNEKLFF. Full variable domain (rest looked up from reference TRBV9 and TRBJ1-4): DSGVTQTPKHLITATGQRVTLRCSPRSGDLSVYWYQQSLDQGLQFLIQYYNGEERAKGNILERFSAQQFPDLHSELNLSSLELGDSALYFCASSVGAGTTNEKLFFGSGTQLSVL.

The chain has TRBV4-1 and TRBJ2-1; D is undetermined. Germline lookup yields CDR1 MGHRA and CDR2 YSYEKL. V was shortened by 0 bases and J by 13 bases, with 7 bases between the two germline ends. CDR3 size: 11 residues. The CDR3 DNA sequence: TGCGCCAGCAGCCAAGAGGTAGTCCAGTTCTTC. Its protein is CASSQEVVQFF.

This clone appeared a single time. V and J are TRBV4-1 and TRBJ1-5; unclear D gene. CDR3 length: 14 amino acids. CDR1 is MGHRA and CDR2 is YSYEKL in the germline V gene. Trimming shortened V by 0 bases and J by 10 bases, and 13 bases separated the two germline ends. CDR3 residues: CASSQDPHSHPQHF. CDR3 coding DNA: TGCGCCAGCAGCCAAGATCCCCACTCGCATCCCCAGCATTTT.

The chain is built from TRBV7-9 and TRBJ2-1; D not resolved. The V and J ends lost 5 bases and 12 bases respectively, with 20 bases between them. In germline, CDR1 is SEHNR, CDR2 FQNEAQ (reference sequence). This CDR3 region has 14 residues. The CDR3 sequence is CASSQESELWRQFF. The CDR3 region has the DNA TGTGCCAGCAGCCAAGAGTCGGAGCTTTGGCGGCAGTTCTTC.

The chain joins TRBV27 to TRBJ2-5, with D maybe TRBD2 (7 bases). V lost 3 bases and J lost 11, with 22 bases in between. CDR1 MNHEY and CDR2 SMNVEV come from the germline V gene (reference sequence). This CDR3 spans 15 amino acids. The CDR3 sequence: CASSLSPGGLGEQYF. DNA for the CDR3: TGTGCCAGCAGTTTGTCCCCCGGGGGGCTCGGTGAACAGTACTTC.

This clone was counted between two and nine times. The same CDR3 is also encoded by other DNA sequences in this sample. The genes are TRBV6-4 and TRBJ2-3; 8 bases are shared with TRBD2. V lost 0 bases to trimming and J lost 1 base; unmatched junction nucleotides: 0. The CDR3 has 15 amino acids. CDR1 is MRHNA and CDR2 is SNTAGT in the germline V gene. The CDR3 protein is CASSDSRGGTDTQYF. Here the CDR3 DNA reads TGTGCCAGCAGTGACTCGCGGGGGGGCACAGATACGCAGTATTTT.

The chain joins TRBV11-2 to TRBJ1-1, with D possibly matching TRBD1 (5 bases). V lost 5 bases and J lost 0, with 7 bases in between. Germline lookup yields CDR1 SGHAT and CDR2 FQNNGV. This CDR3 contains 13 residues. The CDR3, as DNA: TGTGCCAGCAGCAGGGGACTGAACACTGAAGCTTTCTTT. Translating gives CASSRGLNTEAFF.

This rearrangement joins TRBV7-9 to TRBJ2-2, with TRBD2 matching 15 bases. The J segment lost 4 bases and the V segment lost 4 bases, leaving 10 bases of the junction unmatched. Germline V gene lookup returns CDR1 SEHNR and CDR2 FQNEAQ (reference sequence). The CDR3 is made up of 19 amino acids. This CDR3 is CASSYDWTSGRVITGELFF. CDR3 nucleotides: TGTGCCAGCAGCTACGACTGGACTAGCGGGAGGGTTATCACCGGGGAGCTGTTTTTT. Supplemented by reference TRBV7-9 and TRBJ2-2, the full variable domain reads DTGVSQNPRHKITKRGQNVTFRCDPISEHNRLYWYRQTLGQGPEFLTYFQNEAQLEKSRLLSDRFSAERPKGSFSTLEIQRTEQGDSAMYLCASSYDWTSGRVITGELFFGEGSRLTVL.

The chain carries TRBV4-1 and TRBJ1-1; D is unresolved. The V and J ends lost 7 bases and 0 bases respectively, with 9 bases between them. CDR3 size: 13 residues. Germline-derived CDR1 and CDR2 are MGHRA and YSYEKL. CDR3 sequence (DNA): TGCGCCAGCATCTACCCGGTGAACACTGAAGCTTTCTTT. Residues: CASIYPVNTEAFF.

The V call is TRBV7-2, the J call TRBJ2-5; D may match TRBD1 or TRBD2 (5 bases each). V was pared by 1 base and J by 2 bases, with 17 bases between. The CDR3 sequence is 17 residues long. Per the germline V gene, CDR1 is SGHTA and CDR2 is FQGNSA. The CDR3 is CASSLGIVGPAQETQYF. The CDR3 coding sequence is TGTGCCAGCAGCTTAGGTATTGTGGGACCCGCGCAAGAGACCCAGTACTTC.

The CDR3 DNA reads TGTGCCAGCAGTATTCTAGCGGGAGTCACCTTGGGGGAGCTGTTTTTT. It codes for CASSILAGVTLGELFF. The chain couples TRBV28 to TRBJ2-2; 10 positions match TRBD2. V gave up 5 bases and J gave up 8 bases; unmatched junction bases: 11. The CDR3 length is 16 residues. From germline, CDR1 is MDHEN and CDR2 SYDVKM.

This clone was counted a single time. The rearrangement joins TRBV5-6 to TRBJ1-5; possible D gene TRBD1, 6 bases. The CDR3 is made up of 12 amino acids. CDR1 and CDR2 from the germline V gene are SGHDT and YYEEEE. The germline V and J ends were trimmed by 2 bases and 7 bases, with 7 bases remaining between them. The CDR3 region has the DNA TGTGCCAGCAGCTTTACAGGGCAGCCCCAGCATTTT. Amino acids: CASSFTGQPQHF. Complete variable domain (other parts from reference TRBV5-6 and TRBJ1-5): DAGVTQSPTHLIKTRGQQVTLRCSPKSGHDTVSWYQQALGQGPQFIFQYYEEEERQRGNFPDRFSGHQFPNYSSELNVNALLLGDSALYLCASSFTGQPQHFGDGTRLSIL.

CDR3 nucleotide sequence: TGTGCCTGGATCCCAGGAATAGCGGGTGAGCAGTACTTC. Translation gives CAWIPGIAGEQYF. V usage is TRBV30 and J usage is TRBJ2-7, with 7 bases matching TRBD2. The CDR3 length is 13 residues. Germline CDR1 reads GTSNPN; CDR2 reads SVGIG (reference sequence). The V and J ends lost 4 bases and 7 bases, in that order; junction bases with no gene match: 10.

This chain uses TRBV2 with TRBJ2-3, with D maybe TRBD1 (5 bases). Germline values: CDR1 SNHLY, CDR2 FYNNEI. Trimming pared 4 bases from V and 3 bases from J, leaving 11 bases between. This CDR3 region has 14 residues. The CDR3 DNA reads as TGTGCCAGCAGTGTCGTGGGGCGGACAGATACGCAGTATTTT. Translation gives CASSVVGRTDTQYF.

The chain recombines TRBV28 with TRBJ2-7; TRBD1 aligns across 7 bases. Losses at the gene ends were 5 bases for V and 4 bases for J; bases not matched to a gene: 5. Germline V gives CDR1 MDHEN, CDR2 SYDVKM. CDR3 length: 13 residues. As DNA, the CDR3 is TGTGCCAGCAGTGGGCACAGGGGTTACGAGCAGTACTTC. Amino acids: CASSGHRGYEQYF.

The gene calls are TRBV4-1 and TRBJ1-2; D is possibly TRBD1 (6 bases). In germline, CDR1 is MGHRA, CDR2 YSYEKL. The CDR3 is 17 residues long. Trimming left V 3 bases short and J 1 base short, with 18 bases between. CDR3 region: CASSQKWGQGLNYGYTF. The CDR3 bases are TGCGCCAGCAGCCAGAAGTGGGGGCAGGGACTTAACTATGGCTACACCTTC.

There are a few counts of this clone. CDR3 sequence: CASTGQYYEQYF. Written as DNA, the CDR3 is TGCGCCAGTACCGGACAATACTACGAGCAGTACTTC. The V call is TRBV5-1, the J call TRBJ2-7, with D perhaps matching TRBD1 (5 bases). The ends were cut back, 8 bases at V and 3 bases at J, with 12 bases in the middle. This CDR3 is built from 12 residues. Germline CDR1 reads SGHRS; CDR2 reads YFSETQ.

This chain links TRBV5-4 with TRBJ1-2; 8 bases line up with TRBD1. Germline CDR1 and CDR2: SGHNT and YYREEE (reference sequence). The CDR3 is 14 amino acids. V gave up 0 bases and J gave up 6 bases; unmatched junction bases: 4. CDR3 coding DNA: TGTGCCAGCAGCTTGGGACAGGGACAGGATGGCTACACCTTC. It yields the protein CASSLGQGQDGYTF.

CDR3 amino acids: CASSLSAGGDYEQYF. As DNA, the CDR3 is TGTGCCAGCAGTTTATCAGCGGGGGGGGACTACGAGCAGTACTTC. This chain joins TRBV27 and TRBJ2-7; 10 bases agree with TRBD2. Per the germline V gene, CDR1 is MNHEY and CDR2 is SMNVEV (reference sequence). V lost 0 bases and J lost 3; bases outside the gene matches: 2. This CDR3 has 15 amino acids.

This clone was seen only once. The chain has TRBV6-5 and TRBJ1-2; 9 bases are shared with TRBD1. Germline CDR1 MNHEY, CDR2 SVGAGI. The CDR3 consists of 14 residues. The V and J ends lost 6 bases and 8 bases, in that order; junction bases with no gene match: 10. CDR3 protein: CASRDPQGARGYTF. CDR3 coding DNA: TGTGCCAGCAGAGACCCACAGGGGGCTCGGGGCTACACCTTC.

J is TRBJ1-5 and V is TRBV6-6; 11 bases fit TRBD1. The CDR3 consists of 16 residues. The V segment lost 4 bases and the J segment 6 bases; nucleotides outside the gene matches: 8. Germline V CDR1 and CDR2: MNHNY, SVGAGI (reference sequence). The CDR3: CASSSRTGGGGQPQHF. DNA of the CDR3: TGTGCCAGCAGTTCACGGACAGGGGGCGGTGGTCAGCCCCAGCATTTT.